The clone carrying this TCR beta chain appeared a few times. Its antigen remains unidentified. The source of the sample is a study of beta chain features in type 1 diabetes. Findings and caveats of the study: The study found moderately but significantly shorter TCRB CDR3s in all four CD4+ subsets of Type 1 diabetes patients. The naive, central memory and Treg TCRB repertoires looked more alike in patients than they did in healthy donors.

Reverse transcribing all isolated RNA meant expressed TCRB transcripts were sequenced. Profiled with immunoSEQ multiplex PCR; TCRdb holds only in-frame clones, not every one. The sample records 330,000 or so clones, over 9.5% being singletons. The receptor was isolated from a young woman with type 1 diabetes. Sequenced sample: naive CD4+ T cells from blood.

DNA for the CDR3: TGTGCCAGCATCGAACAGGGGGCAAGTCAGCCCCAGCATTTT. Translation gives CASIEQGASQPQHF. The chain recombines TRBV6-5 with TRBJ1-5, with 9 bases identical to TRBD1. Germline lookup yields CDR1 MNHEY and CDR2 SVGAGI. This CDR3 comprises 14 residues. Losses at the gene ends were 7 bases for V and 6 bases for J; bases not matched to a gene: 7.